This T cell receptor (beta chain) was retrieved from a study of T cell changes during pregnancy in multiple sclerosis. Profiled with immunoSEQ multiplex PCR; TCRdb holds only in-frame clones, not every one. In the table there are about 110,000 clones, 92% of which are singletons. This CDR3 contains 14 residues. Per the germline V gene, CDR1 is LNHDA and CDR2 is SQIVND (reference sequence). V gave up 2 bases and J gave up 6 bases, with 11 bases separating them. The rearrangement joins TRBV19 to TRBJ2-1; possible D gene TRBD2, 5 bases. The starting material was peripheral blood, obtained after pregnancy. The sequence came from a female donor with multiple sclerosis, enrolled in a pregnancy study. CDR3 protein: CASSITRVGNEQFF. CDR3 nucleotide sequence: TGTGCCAGTAGTATAACGAGGGTGGGCAATGAGCAGTTCTTC.